This passage covers 25 T cell receptor beta chains from one sample sequenced in a study of HIV-infected children after antiretroviral therapy interruption (dated by TCRdb to about 2019). In light of the paper, this sample's treatment or condition label describes: PENTA 11 planned treatment interruption arm or continuous ART arm. Libraries were constructed by 3' RACE. The sample was run on an Illumina MiSeq. TCR libraries were constructed from RNA with a 3' RACE protocol that used unique molecular identifiers to correct for PCR amplification bias. TCRdb trimmed public reads at Q25 via fastp, called clones via MiXCR and kept in-frame beta chains. Each record represents a unique CDR3 protein, reported with the most common genes and DNA among its rows. Present in this sample are around 50,000 distinct CDR3 sequences, around 4.1% of which were seen just once. Of the sample, about 0.7% is held by the ten largest clones.

The specimen comprised CD45RA+ CD4+ T cells from PBMCs, pooled from several time points, sampled from a donor given antiretroviral therapy, either interrupted or continuous. In light of the paper, this sample's cell subset or site label describes: naive CD4+ CD45RA+ CD45RO- T cells. All receptors come from a pool of human donors with HIV.

This clonotype was detected ten times or more. The chain combines TRBV4-2 with TRBJ2-7; TRBD1 matches 8 bases. From germline, CDR1 is LGHNA and CDR2 YNFKEQ. This CDR3 region has 15 residues. The J segment lost 3 bases and the V segment lost 4 bases, leaving 8 bases of the junction unmatched. The CDR3 region is CASSPARTGIYEQYF. CDR3 coding DNA: TGTGCCAGCAGCCCCGCCCGGACAGGGATCTACGAGCAGTACTTC.

This clonotype was seen many times. The rearrangement links TRBV19 to TRBJ2-1; 9 bases align to TRBD1. The CDR3 runs to 16 residues. Per germline, CDR1 LNHDA and CDR2 SQIVND (reference sequence). With V trimmed by 2 bases and J by 7 bases, 9 bases remained unmatched. The CDR3 DNA follows: TGTGCCAGTAGTATAAGAGCGGGACAGGGTTTAAATGAGCAGTTCTTC. Amino acid sequence: CASSIRAGQGLNEQFF.

Many counts were recorded for this clonotype. The chain uses TRBV29-1 and TRBJ1-1, with D possibly matching TRBD1 (6 bases). Germline V gives CDR1 SQVTM, CDR2 ANQGSEA. Trimming cost V 1 base and J 0 bases, with 15 bases left between them. The CDR3 loop spans 16 amino acids. The CDR3 DNA follows: TGCAGCGTTGAAGGGATCTGGGGGGCTATGAACACTGAAGCTTTCTTT. Translation gives CSVEGIWGAMNTEAFF.

Many counts were recorded for this clonotype. The genes are TRBV4-1 and TRBJ2-7, with D hard to call. Germline values: CDR1 MGHRA, CDR2 YSYEKL. This CDR3 is built from 14 residues. Trimming took off 3 bases at V and 0 bases at J, with 9 bases between the two ends. CDR3 sequence: CASSQTQSSYEQYF. CDR3 in DNA: TGCGCCAGCAGCCAGACCCAGAGCTCCTACGAGCAGTACTTC.

This clonotype was seen repeatedly, ten times or more. The chain combines TRBV28 with TRBJ1-6, with D perhaps TRBD1 (5 bases). Per germline, CDR1 MDHEN and CDR2 SYDVKM. The CDR3 contains 14 residues. With 6 bases removed from V and 0 bases from J, the gap between germline ends came to 6 bases. Here the CDR3 DNA reads TGTGCCAGCAGAAGGGGCTCCTATAATTCACCCCTCCACTTT. As protein: CASRRGSYNSPLHF. Based on the CDR3 plus reference TRBV28 and TRBJ1-6, the full variable domain is DVKVTQSSRYLVKRTGEKVFLECVQDMDHENMFWYRQDPGLGLRLIYFSYDVKMKEKGDIPEGYSVSREKKERFSLILESASTNQTSMYLCASRRGSYNSPLHFGNGTRLTVT.

This clonotype was picked up a small number of times. The chain links TRBV12-3 or TRBV12-4 to TRBJ2-1; no firm D call. The V end was cut by 8 bases, the J end by 12 bases, with 14 bases between. The CDR3 runs 11 residues. Written as DNA, the CDR3 is TGTGCCAGCCGAGCCACCATGCGGCAGTTCTTC. Translation: CASRATMRQFF.

This clonotype came up many times. J is TRBJ1-6 and V is TRBV24-1; 7 bases are shared with TRBD1. The CDR3 totals 18 residues. The V gene end was trimmed by 2 bases and the J gene end by 7 bases; junction bases not matched to a gene: 13. Germline assignment: CDR1 KGHDR and CDR2 SFDVKD. In nucleotides, the CDR3 is TGTGCCACCAGTGATTCATCCCGACAGGGTGTAAGGAATTCACCCCTCCACTTT. This sequence encodes CATSDSSRQGVRNSPLHF.

This clonotype was observed at least ten times. The rearrangement uses TRBV2 and TRBJ2-2; D is perhaps TRBD2 (6 bases). Germline-derived CDR1 and CDR2 are SNHLY and FYNNEI. With 4 bases removed from V and 2 bases from J, the gap between germline ends came to 14 bases. There are 16 residues in the CDR3. Written as DNA, the CDR3 is TGTGCCAGCAGTGTGTATTTGGGGGGTAACACCGGGGAGCTGTTTTTT. This codes for CASSVYLGGNTGELFF.

This clonotype appeared a few times. The chain employs TRBV5-5 and TRBJ1-2, with D unresolved. The CDR3 has 12 amino acids. Germline CDR1 SGHKS, CDR2 YYEKEE (reference sequence). The V end was cut by 7 bases, the J end by 8 bases, with 15 bases between. The CDR3 loop is CASDRVDQGYTF. The CDR3 DNA is TGTGCCAGCGATCGCGTCGATCAAGGCTACACCTTC. The variable domain in full, with the rest retrieved from reference TRBV5-5 and TRBJ1-2, is DAGVTQSPTHLIKTRGQQVTLRCSPISGHKSVSWYQQVLGQGPQFIFQYYEKEERGRGNFPDRFSARQFPNYSSELNVNALLLGDSALYLCASDRVDQGYTFGSGTRLTVV.

This clonotype was counted ten times or more. V gene TRBV6-2 or TRBV6-3 combines with J gene TRBJ2-1, with a possible D match to TRBD2 (6 bases). The CDR3 extends over 14 amino acids. V was pared by 2 bases and J by 8 bases, with 13 bases between. The germline V gene has CDR1 MNHEY and CDR2 SVGEGT. The CDR3 loop reads CASSYGGLVDEQFF. The DNA of the CDR3 is TGTGCCAGCAGTTACGGGGGGTTAGTGGATGAGCAGTTCTTC.

This clonotype was counted ten times or more. The V and J genes are TRBV6-2 or TRBV6-3 and TRBJ2-5; 9 bases line up with TRBD1. The ends lost 7 bases at V and 3 bases at J; junction bases unmatched: 9. The germline gives CDR1 MNHEY, CDR2 SVGEGT. The CDR3 spans 15 residues. CDR3 in amino acids: CASNHAGTGKETQYF. CDR3 sequence (DNA): TGTGCCAGCAACCACGCCGGGACAGGGAAAGAGACCCAGTACTTC.

This clonotype showed up many times. The chain employs TRBV20-1 and TRBJ2-1, with D unresolved. V dropped 4 bases and J dropped 0 bases, with 10 bases sitting between them. Germline V CDR1 and CDR2: DFQATT, SNEGSKA (reference sequence). The CDR3 has 14 residues. In DNA, the CDR3 is TGCAGTGCTAACCGGGCCCACTCCTACAATGAGCAGTTCTTC. It yields the protein CSANRAHSYNEQFF.

This clonotype was counted ten times or more. The chain links TRBV5-1 to TRBJ2-1, with TRBD1 matching over 9 bases. Germline V gene sequence: CDR1 SGHRS, CDR2 YFSETQ. V shed 4 bases and J 8 bases; nucleotides not matched to a gene: 7. This CDR3 has 14 residues. CDR3 loop: CASSAGQGGDEQFF. CDR3 nucleotides: TGCGCCAGCAGCGCGGGACAGGGCGGGGATGAGCAGTTCTTC.

This clonotype was counted many times. The rearrangement joins TRBV7-2 to TRBJ2-2; D possibly matches TRBD1 or TRBD2 (6 bases each). CDR1 is SGHTA and CDR2 is FQGNSA in the germline V gene. The V end was cut by 2 bases, the J end by 2 bases, with 9 bases between. The CDR3 is made up of 15 amino acids. The CDR3 DNA is TGTGCCAGCAGCTTACAGGGGACTAACACCGGGGAGCTGTTTTTT. It yields the protein CASSLQGTNTGELFF.

The sample holds many counts of this clonotype. The chain's CDR3 is CASGGEQAGANVLTF. CDR3 nucleotide sequence: TGTGCCTCCGGGGGGGAACAAGCTGGGGCCAACGTCCTGACTTTC. The chain combines TRBV15 with TRBJ2-6; 8 bases map to TRBD2. Germline V CDR1 and CDR2: LNHNV, YYDKDF (reference sequence). The CDR3 contains 15 residues. Trimming took 11 bases from V and 2 from J; bases not matched to a gene: 8.

This clonotype was counted ten times or more. The chain carries TRBV2 and TRBJ1-4; tentative D call: TRBD1 (6 bases). The germline V gene encodes CDR1 SNHLY and CDR2 FYNNEI. This CDR3 is 15 amino acids long. V dropped 6 bases and J dropped 6 bases, with 17 bases sitting between them. The DNA for the CDR3 is TGTGCCAGCAGCTCACAGGGAGGGGGAGATGAAAAACTGTTTTTT. Translation: CASSSQGGGDEKLFF.

The chain is built from TRBV7-9 and TRBJ2-3; D remains unclear. The germline CDR1 and CDR2 sequences are SEHNR and FQNEAQ (reference sequence). The CDR3 consists of 12 residues. V lost 4 bases to trimming and J lost 5 bases, with 7 bases between them. The CDR3 region is CASSSNGDTQYF. CDR3 bases: TGTGCCAGCAGCTCAAACGGAGATACGCAGTATTTT.

The chain joins TRBV4-1 to TRBJ1-2, with a possible D match to TRBD1 (6 bases). The CDR3 runs 15 residues. Looked up from germline, CDR1 is MGHRA and CDR2 is YSYEKL. The V end was cut by 4 bases, the J end by 4 bases, with 16 bases between. In DNA, the CDR3 is TGCGCCAGCAGCCTTCCGGCCCAGGGGAGCTATGGCTACACCTTC. Its protein product is CASSLPAQGSYGYTF.

This clonotype was seen a single time. CDR3 DNA sequence: TGCAGTGCTAGGGGGGAAGCCGGGGCCAACGTCCTGACTTTC. It translates to CSARGEAGANVLTF. The V call is TRBV20-1, the J call TRBJ2-6; D may match TRBD1 or TRBD2 (5 bases each). Trimming pared 3 bases from V and 4 bases from J, leaving 10 bases between. This CDR3 contains 14 residues. The germline V gene has CDR1 DFQATT and CDR2 SNEGSKA (reference sequence).

The sample holds many counts of this clonotype. V gene TRBV6-5 combines with J gene TRBJ2-4; D might be TRBD2 (6 bases). This CDR3 contains 14 residues. With 6 bases removed from V and 0 bases from J, the gap between germline ends came to 9 bases. Germline V gene data show CDR1 as MNHEY and CDR2 as SVGAGI. CDR3 DNA: TGTGCCAGCAGAGGGACTTTAGCCAAAAACATTCAGTACTTC. Protein product: CASRGTLAKNIQYF.

This clonotype was counted ten times or more. The chain employs TRBV7-3 and TRBJ2-4; D is undetermined. CDR1 and CDR2 from the germline V gene are SGHTA and FQGTGA. The CDR3 is made up of 16 amino acids. V lost 1 base to trimming and J lost 0 bases, with 10 bases between them. CDR3 sequence reads: CASSLRTLLAKNIQYF. Written as DNA, the CDR3 is TGTGCCAGCAGCTTAAGGACCCTCTTAGCCAAAAACATTCAGTACTTC.

The V and J genes are TRBV5-8 and TRBJ1-1; D not certain. From germline, CDR1 is SGHTS and CDR2 YDEGEE. This CDR3 region has 13 residues. Trimming removed 4 bases from V and 1 base from J, with 8 bases in between. The chain's CDR3 is CASSPLENTEAFF. DNA for the CDR3: TGTGCCAGCAGCCCCCTGGAGAACACTGAAGCTTTCTTT.

This clonotype was observed many times. The genes are TRBV6-6 and TRBJ1-2; D is unclear. The CDR3 totals 13 residues. Germline CDR1 MNHNY, CDR2 SVGAGI (reference sequence). Trimming cost V 2 bases and J 1 base, with 5 bases left between them. The chain's CDR3 is CASSYPDNYGYTF. CDR3 bases: TGTGCCAGCAGTTACCCCGATAACTATGGCTACACCTTC.

The table lists this clonotype with a few counts. The chain is built from TRBV11-1 and TRBJ2-3; 11 positions match TRBD2. The CDR3 totals 16 residues. V shed 5 bases, J shed 2 bases, and the junction held 6 bases outside the gene matches. Germline V gene lookup returns CDR1 SGHAT and CDR2 FQDESV (reference sequence). The CDR3 DNA is TGTGCCAGCAGCCAGATAGCGGGGGGGCCCACAGATACGCAGTATTTT. Translated, it gives CASSQIAGGPTDTQYF.

This clonotype came up a few times. This chain uses TRBV2 with TRBJ2-2, with 8 bases identical to TRBD1. Germline V gene sequence: CDR1 SNHLY, CDR2 FYNNEI. The CDR3 is 13 amino acids. With V trimmed by 6 bases and J by 6 bases, 3 bases remained unmatched. CDR3 protein: CASREQGAGELFF. CDR3 nucleotides: TGTGCCAGCAGGGAACAGGGGGCCGGGGAGCTGTTTTTT.